This passage covers 30 T cell receptor beta chains from one sample sequenced in a study of T cells in Graves' hyperthyroidism and ophthalmopathy. Amplification yielded TCR beta CDR3 regions, with RNA transcripts as the source. Primed by the HTBI set, a first-round RT-PCR was run on the TCR CDR3. MiXCR was run by TCRdb on the multiplex PCR reads, yielding one entry per CDR3 protein. The repertoire holds about 290,000 distinct CDR3 sequences, with roughly 15% as singletons. The sequenced sample was blood. These receptor sequences come from a woman between 40 and 55 years old with Graves' hyperthyroidism.

This clonotype was counted at least ten times. This rearrangement joins TRBV7-9 to TRBJ1-1, with D maybe TRBD1 (5 bases). The CDR3 runs 14 residues. Germline loops: CDR1 SEHNR, CDR2 FQNEAQ (reference sequence). Trimming pared 1 base from V and 12 bases from J, leaving 18 bases between. Here the CDR3 DNA reads TGTGCCAGCAGCTTAGATCGGACGGGGGGTATCTCTTTCTTT. Its translation: CASSLDRTGGISFF. Using reference TRBV7-9 and TRBJ1-1 for the parts outside the CDR3, the full variable domain is DTGVSQNPRHKITKRGQNVTFRCDPISEHNRLYWYRQTLGQGPEFLTYFQNEAQLEKSRLLSDRFSAERPKGSFSTLEIQRTEQGDSAMYLCASSLDRTGGISFFGQGTRLTVV.

At least ten counts were recorded for this clonotype. The chain has TRBV6-1 and TRBJ2-2; 7 nucleotides agree with TRBD1. Germline assignment: CDR1 MNHNS and CDR2 SASEGT. The length of the CDR3 is 15 residues. With V trimmed by 6 bases and J by 3 bases, 7 bases remained unmatched. CDR3 sequence: CASSAQGFDTGELFF. The CDR3 DNA reads TGTGCCAGCAGCGCACAGGGGTTTGACACCGGGGAGCTGTTTTTT.

Comment on this clonotype: One base away lies a much larger clone, so this may be a sequencing read error. The chain recombines TRBV7-2 with TRBJ2-2; 8 bases are shared with TRBD1. CDR1 and CDR2 from the germline V gene are SGHTA and FQGNSA. This CDR3 spans 13 amino acids. The trim removed 4 bases at V and 6 bases at J, leaving 1 base unmatched. The CDR3 sequence is CASSWTGSGELFF. CDR3 sequence (DNA): TGTGCCAGCAGCTGGACAGGGTCCGGGGAGCTGTTTTTT.

This clonotype occurred many times. The chain employs TRBV12-3 or TRBV12-4 and TRBJ1-3; D not resolved. The CDR3 runs 15 residues. Trimming removed 7 bases at V and 4 bases at J, with 17 bases between. The CDR3 is CASKEGPGSGNTIYF. DNA of the CDR3: TGTGCCAGCAAGGAAGGCCCCGGGTCCGGAAACACCATATATTTT.

V usage is TRBV7-2 and J usage is TRBJ1-1; possibly TRBD1 for D (6 bases). The CDR3 is made up of 15 amino acids. V lost 5 bases to trimming and J lost 1 base, with 14 bases between them. From germline, CDR1 is SGHTA and CDR2 FQGNSA. The CDR3 protein is CASSKPGQWNTEAFF. The CDR3 DNA sequence: TGTGCCAGCAGCAAACCCGGACAGTGGAACACTGAAGCTTTCTTT.

A remark on this clonotype: At one boundary the junction diverges from the germline segment, which might be a read error. The CDR3 DNA is TGTGCCGGCAGCTGGGGACTAGCGGGACGGGATGAGACCCAGTACTTC. It translates to CAGSWGLAGRDETQYF. The rearrangement uses TRBV13 and TRBJ2-5; 13 bases fit TRBD2. Germline loops: CDR1 PRHDT, CDR2 FYEKMQ (reference sequence). The CDR3 loop spans 16 amino acids.

In its sample, this clonotype was seen many times. The chain employs TRBV4-1 and TRBJ1-2; the D is unclear. Germline CDR1 MGHRA, CDR2 YSYEKL. This CDR3 comprises 15 residues. Trimming removed 2 bases from V and 4 bases from J, with 14 bases in between. The CDR3 sequence: CASSQRAGEAYGYTF. In DNA, the CDR3 is TGCGCCAGCAGCCAACGGGCCGGGGAGGCCTATGGCTACACCTTC.

This clonotype occurred a few times. The DNA for the CDR3 is TGCGCCAGCAGCTTGGCGGAGGCTGGAAACACCATATATTTT. Translated, it gives CASSLAEAGNTIYF. The rearrangement joins TRBV5-1 to TRBJ1-3, with D uncertain. This CDR3 is 14 amino acids long. Germline V gene lookup returns CDR1 SGHRS and CDR2 YFSETQ. V lost 0 bases, J lost 2 bases, and 6 bases lay in between.

This clonotype appeared a few times. The V and J genes are TRBV18 and TRBJ2-7; D not certain. The germline gives CDR1 KGHSH, CDR2 LQKENI. The V and J ends lost 5 bases and 7 bases respectively, with 18 bases between them. This CDR3 comprises 14 residues. CDR3 region: CASSATPPWGEQYF. CDR3 sequence (DNA): TGTGCCAGCTCAGCCACCCCCCCGTGGGGTGAGCAGTACTTC. Looking up the rest from reference TRBV18 and TRBJ2-7 gives the full variable domain: NAGVMQNPRHLVRRRGQEARLRCSPMKGHSHVYWYRQLPEEGLKFMVYLQKENIIDESGMPKERFSAEFPKEGPSILRIQQVVRGDSAAYFCASSATPPWGEQYFGPGTRLTVT.

The rearrangement links TRBV27 to TRBJ2-3; the match to TRBD2 covers 9 bases. The CDR3 totals 15 residues. The germline V gene encodes CDR1 MNHEY and CDR2 SMNVEV (reference sequence). The junction had 9 bases not matched to a gene; V was cut back by 6 bases and J by 5 bases. The CDR3 DNA follows: TGTGCCAGCAGCGGCGGCGGGAGGGCCGTAGATACGCAGTATTTT. Residues: CASSGGGRAVDTQYF.

This clonotype was counted once. The chain is built from TRBV2 and TRBJ1-2, with 9 nucleotides matching TRBD1. The V gene's germline CDR1 is SNHLY and CDR2 FYNNEI. This CDR3 region has 13 residues. V trimming: 10 bases; J trimming: 4 bases; junction bases outside the gene matches: 7. The CDR3 spells CATAGTGPYGYTF. The CDR3 coding sequence is TGTGCCACCGCCGGGACAGGGCCCTATGGCTACACCTTC.

The gene calls are TRBV9 and TRBJ1-3; 7 bases line up with TRBD1. The CDR3 is made up of 14 amino acids. Germline CDR1 is SGDLS and CDR2 is YYNGEE. The ends lost 4 bases at V and 1 base at J; junction bases unmatched: 2. The CDR3 is CASSPDRSGNTIYF. CDR3 DNA: TGTGCCAGCAGCCCGGACAGGTCTGGAAACACCATATATTTT.

This rearrangement joins TRBV27 to TRBJ1-5, with 9 positions matching TRBD1. Germline CDR1 is MNHEY and CDR2 is SMNVEV (reference sequence). V was pared by 0 bases and J by 6 bases, with 12 bases of the junction left unmatched. This CDR3 contains 18 residues. In DNA, the CDR3 is TGTGCCAGCAGTTTATCTAGCGGGGGAACAGGGGGCGTTCAGCCCCAGCATTTT. Its protein product is CASSLSSGGTGGVQPQHF.

This clonotype was seen repeatedly, ten times or more. The chain combines TRBV28 with TRBJ2-3; the D gene could be TRBD1 or TRBD2 (5 bases each). The CDR3 runs 13 residues. V lost 3 bases, J lost 5 bases, and 9 bases lay in between. Germline V CDR1 and CDR2: MDHEN, SYDVKM. CDR3 in DNA: TGTGCCAGCAGTTTGAAGGGGAGAGATACGCAGTATTTT. It encodes CASSLKGRDTQYF.

This clonotype appeared a few times. V gene TRBV29-1 combines with J gene TRBJ1-2, with 7 positions matching TRBD1. The CDR3 loop spans 12 amino acids. With V trimmed by 4 bases and J by 10 bases, 9 bases remained unmatched. Looked up from germline, CDR1 is SQVTM and CDR2 is ANQGSEA. Written as DNA, the CDR3 is TGCAGCGTTGTCTGGGCAGGGGGAGCCTACACCTTC. It specifies CSVVWAGGAYTF.

This clonotype occurred a few times. V and J are TRBV11-2 and TRBJ1-3; D remains ambiguous. V lost 5 bases, J lost 1 base, and 12 bases lay in between. The CDR3 runs 15 residues. The germline V gene has CDR1 SGHAT and CDR2 FQNNGV. The CDR3 sequence is CASSLAALSGNTIYF. The DNA of the CDR3 is TGTGCCAGCAGCCTCGCAGCGTTATCTGGAAACACCATATATTTT.

This clonotype was seen many times. V usage is TRBV20-1 and J usage is TRBJ2-1; D is undetermined. The ends were cut back, 5 bases at V and 2 bases at J, with 10 bases in the middle. Germline V gene sequence: CDR1 DFQATT, CDR2 SNEGSKA (reference sequence). This CDR3 has 13 residues. The CDR3 DNA is TGCAGTGCTCGGAAGATAACCTACAATGAGCAGTTCTTC. This sequence encodes CSARKITYNEQFF.

To note about this clonotype: This CDR3 fails to terminate in the conserved phenylalanine or tryptophan, so it likely reflects a read error. The V and J genes are TRBV10-3 and TRBJ1-5; no clear D gene. The germline V gene encodes CDR1 ENHRY and CDR2 SYGVKD. This CDR3 has 13 residues. The V end was cut by 7 bases, the J end by 0 bases, with 7 bases between. CDR3 sequence (DNA): TGTGCCATCACGCCGTATAGCAATCAGCCCCAGCATCTT. This encodes CAITPYSNQPQHL.

This clonotype was seen repeatedly, ten times or more. V and J are TRBV20-1 and TRBJ2-5; weak D call: TRBD1 (5 bases). In germline, CDR1 is DFQATT, CDR2 SNEGSKA (reference sequence). The CDR3 consists of 14 residues. Trimming took 2 bases from V and 1 from J, leaving 11 bases between them. The CDR3 region is CSARPVGLQETQYF. The DNA for the CDR3 is TGCAGTGCTAGACCCGTGGGGCTCCAAGAGACCCAGTACTTC.

The table lists this clonotype with many counts. The V call is TRBV12-3 or TRBV12-4, the J call TRBJ1-2; D is perhaps TRBD1 (5 bases). V was trimmed by 3 bases and J by 3 bases, leaving 8 bases between them. The CDR3 has 13 amino acids. The CDR3 DNA is TGTGCCAGCAGTTTTTTACAGGACTATGGCTACACCTTC. Its translation: CASSFLQDYGYTF.

The rearrangement uses TRBV9 and TRBJ2-1; 13 positions agree with TRBD2. The CDR3 runs to 16 residues. Germline V gives CDR1 SGDLS, CDR2 YYNGEE. V was pared by 3 bases and J by 5 bases, with 5 bases of the junction left unmatched. CDR3 DNA sequence: TGTGCCAGCAGCGGCGGGACTAGCGGGAAAGACAATGAGCAGTTCTTC. Translation gives CASSGGTSGKDNEQFF.

The CDR3 nucleotides are TGTGCCAGCAGCTTAGTGGCGGGAGTGGAGTTGGTTGAGCAGTTCTTC. Residues: CASSLVAGVELVEQFF. The rearrangement joins TRBV11-2 to TRBJ2-1; 7 bases line up with TRBD2. Germline assignment: CDR1 SGHAT and CDR2 FQNNGV. The CDR3 spans 16 residues. V lost 1 base, J lost 9 bases, and 12 bases stayed unmatched.

In its sample, this clonotype was seen many times. The gene calls are TRBV6-2 or TRBV6-3 and TRBJ1-2; a weak D match, TRBD1 (6 bases). The CDR3 length is 15 residues. V was shortened by 5 bases and J by 7 bases, with 20 bases between the two germline ends. CDR1 is MNHEY and CDR2 is SVGEGT in the germline V gene. The CDR3 region has the DNA TGTGCCAGCAGTACCCGGGACACCCCTTGGACTGGCTACACCTTC. It specifies CASSTRDTPWTGYTF.

This clonotype was observed at least ten times. For the CDR3, the DNA is TGTGCCAGCAGTTTAGCGCATGGGACAGGGAACCAGCCCCAGCATTTT. It is translated as CASSLAHGTGNQPQHF. The chain carries TRBV12-3 or TRBV12-4 and TRBJ1-5; 9 bases align to TRBD1. The length of the CDR3 is 16 residues. V lost 0 bases, J lost 7 bases, and 7 bases stayed unmatched.

Many counts were recorded for this clonotype. The V call is TRBV7-2, the J call TRBJ2-7; TRBD1 matches 7 bases. Germline lookup yields CDR1 SGHTA and CDR2 FQGNSA. Trimming took 10 bases from V and 5 from J; bases not matched to a gene: 14. The CDR3 consists of 14 residues. In DNA form, the CDR3 reads TGTGCCACCAAAATCCAACAGGGGTTCGACGAGCAGTACTTC. Translation gives CATKIQQGFDEQYF. Full variable domain (rest looked up from reference TRBV7-2 and TRBJ2-7): GAGVSQSPSNKVTEKGKDVELRCDPISGHTALYWYRQSLGQGLEFLIYFQGNSAPDKSGLPSDRFSAERTGGSVSTLTIQRTQQEDSAVYLCATKIQQGFDEQYFGPGTRLTVT.

This clonotype was seen ten or more times. This chain uses TRBV27 with TRBJ2-7, with TRBD2 matching over 11 bases. The V and J ends lost 2 bases and 5 bases, in that order; junction bases with no gene match: 2. CDR3 size: 14 residues. Germline lookup yields CDR1 MNHEY and CDR2 SMNVEV (reference sequence). CDR3 sequence (DNA): TGTGCCAGCAGTTTAACTAGCGGGAGCGACGAGCAGTACTTC. This gives the protein CASSLTSGSDEQYF.

This clonotype has a handful of counts. The chain uses TRBV20-1 and TRBJ2-7, with TRBD2 matching 8 bases. Germline values: CDR1 DFQATT, CDR2 SNEGSKA (reference sequence). There are 13 residues in the CDR3. J lost 3 bases, V lost 2 bases, and 3 bases had no gene match. The DNA for the CDR3 is TGCAGTGCTAGACGGACTAGCAGCTACGAGCAGTACTTC. This codes for CSARRTSSYEQYF.

This clonotype was seen at least ten times. The chain couples TRBV29-1 to TRBJ2-7; D remains ambiguous. Germline assignment: CDR1 SQVTM and CDR2 ANQGSEA. This CDR3 is built from 13 residues. V lost 4 bases and J lost 2, with 12 bases in between. CDR3 bases: TGCAGCGTTGGCTACGTGGGAACCTACGAGCAGTACTTC. Translation gives CSVGYVGTYEQYF.

This clonotype appeared many times. The rearrangement uses TRBV28 and TRBJ1-2, with TRBD1 identical over 7 bases. The CDR3 spans 13 residues. The V segment lost 2 bases and the J segment 3 bases; nucleotides outside the gene matches: 0. CDR1 and CDR2 (germline): MDHEN, SYDVKM. CDR3 sequence (DNA): TGTGCCAGCAGTTTAACAGGGGACTATGGCTACACCTTC. It specifies CASSLTGDYGYTF.

Concerning this clonotype: This clone may be a read error of a much larger clone one base away. This chain links TRBV20-1 with TRBJ2-7; 9 bases are a match to TRBD2. CDR3 length: 13 amino acids. Germline loops: CDR1 DFQATT, CDR2 SNEGSKA (reference sequence). V shed 3 bases, J shed 3 bases, and the junction held 3 bases outside the gene matches. CDR3 DNA sequence: TGCAGTGCTAGGGGGACTAGCAACTACGAGCAGTACTTC. Residues: CSARGTSNYEQYF.